The 27 T cell receptor beta chains below were found in one sample sequenced in a study of blood T cell repertoires in COVID-19. The repertoire was sequenced with immunoSEQ multiplex PCR; TCRdb's copy has only in-frame clones and lacks some. This table has approximately 76,000 clones, roughly 90% appearing once. The source material was peripheral blood. The receptor source for this set is a man older than 75 in a cohort sampled during active COVID-19.

The chain carries TRBV28 and TRBJ2-1; 10 bases agree with TRBD2. The CDR3 is made up of 14 amino acids. Germline trimming cut 11 bases from V and 3 bases from J; bases unmatched to any gene: 7. The germline V gene encodes CDR1 MDHEN and CDR2 SYDVKM. CDR3 in DNA: TGTGCCCACGCTGGGACTAGCGTCTACAATGAGCAGTTCTTC. As protein: CAHAGTSVYNEQFF.

This sequence joins TRBV5-6 and TRBJ1-6; 9 nucleotides line up with TRBD1. With 4 bases clipped from V and 5 bases from J, the junction kept 10 bases outside the gene matches. The CDR3 has 17 residues. Germline V gives CDR1 SGHDT, CDR2 YYEEEE. The CDR3 nucleotides are TGTGCCAGCAGCCCCCCAGCTCGGACAGGGGATAATTCACCCCTCCACTTT. As protein: CASSPPARTGDNSPLHF.

Comment on this clone: Other nucleotide sequences from this sample produce the same CDR3. V gene TRBV5-1 combines with J gene TRBJ2-3; D may be TRBD1 (6 bases). This CDR3 spans 14 amino acids. Germline V CDR1 and CDR2: SGHRS, YFSETQ. The germline V and J ends were trimmed by 0 bases and 2 bases, with 7 bases remaining between them. The chain's CDR3 is CASSLEGVTDTQYF. The CDR3 coding sequence is TGCGCCAGCAGCTTGGAGGGGGTCACAGATACGCAGTATTTT.

The CDR3 nucleotides are TGTGCCAGCAGCCTGAGGATGGGCACAGATACGCAGTATTTT. Protein sequence: CASSLRMGTDTQYF. The chain carries TRBV7-2 and TRBJ2-3; D is undetermined. With 5 bases removed from V and 1 base from J, the gap between germline ends came to 10 bases. CDR3 length: 14 residues. Germline V lookup: CDR1 SGHTA, CDR2 FQGNSA.

V is TRBV5-4 and J is TRBJ1-1; D gene unclear. The CDR3 runs 14 residues. CDR1 is SGHNT and CDR2 is YYREEE in the germline V gene (reference sequence). Between the trimmed V and J ends, which lost 2 bases and 0 bases, there was a span of 8 bases. CDR3 in DNA: TGTGCCAGCAGCTTAGGCACTATGAACACTGAAGCTTTCTTT. Residues: CASSLGTMNTEAFF.

This clone occurred many times. The V gene is TRBV18, the J gene TRBJ1-6; D gene ambiguous. The CDR3 is 14 amino acids. The V gene lost 5 bases and the J gene lost 6 bases, with 11 bases spanning the gap. Germline CDR1 KGHSH, CDR2 LQKENI. The DNA of the CDR3 is TGTGCCAGCTCAACAGATGATTCTAATTCACCCCTCCACTTT. This gives the protein CASSTDDSNSPLHF.

The V call is TRBV2, the J call TRBJ2-3; TRBD1 matches 7 bases. The junction had 7 bases not matched to a gene; V was cut back by 6 bases and J by 1 base. This CDR3 is 15 amino acids long. Germline values: CDR1 SNHLY, CDR2 FYNNEI. CDR3 DNA sequence: TGTGCCAGCAGCCGGGACAGCGCCCGCACAGATACGCAGTATTTT. This gives the protein CASSRDSARTDTQYF.

This clone is a singleton in its sample. As DNA, the CDR3 is TGTGCCAGCAGCTCCCCGTTGACGGGGGGGAATGAGACCCAGTACTTC. Its translation is CASSSPLTGGNETQYF. This chain connects TRBV5-6 to TRBJ2-5; 8 nucleotides align to TRBD2. V shed 3 bases and J 5 bases; nucleotides not matched to a gene: 12. CDR1 is SGHDT and CDR2 is YYEEEE in the germline V gene. CDR3 length equals 16 residues.

This chain connects TRBV19 to TRBJ1-3; the D gene is possibly TRBD1 (5 bases). The CDR3 has 16 residues. V was shortened by 5 bases and J by 0 bases, with 14 bases between the two germline ends. CDR1 LNHDA and CDR2 SQIVND come from the germline V gene (reference sequence). CDR3 DNA: TGTGCCAGTAGTTGGGGCGACGGGAGCTCTGGAAACACCATATATTTT. This encodes CASSWGDGSSGNTIYF.

The gene calls are TRBV4-1 and TRBJ1-4; possibly TRBD1 for D (5 bases). CDR1 is MGHRA and CDR2 is YSYEKL in the germline V gene. V lost 3 bases to trimming and J lost 0 bases, with 14 bases between them. The CDR3 is made up of 17 amino acids. CDR3 sequence reads: CASSQRDSLATNEKLFF. In DNA form, the CDR3 reads TGCGCCAGCAGCCAGCGGGACTCCCTTGCAACTAATGAAAAACTGTTTTTT.

The sample holds a few counts of this clone. V and J are TRBV2 and TRBJ1-1, with 8 bases identical to TRBD1. V gave up 2 bases and J gave up 4 bases; unmatched junction bases: 6. CDR3 length: 15 amino acids. Per the germline V gene, CDR1 is SNHLY and CDR2 is FYNNEI. CDR3 bases: TGTGCCAGCAGTGAACAGACAGGGGAAAGCACTGAAGCTTTCTTT. Its translation: CASSEQTGESTEAFF.

The genes are TRBV4-2 and TRBJ2-3; 10 bases are shared with TRBD2. The CDR3 covers 15 residues. Germline V gene lookup returns CDR1 LGHNA and CDR2 YNFKEQ. V was clipped by 2 bases and J by 4 bases; unmatched bases: 3. CDR3 residues: CASSQPAGGPDTQYF. The CDR3, as DNA: TGTGCCAGCAGCCAACCAGCGGGGGGGCCAGATACGCAGTATTTT.

There are a few counts of this clone. The genes are TRBV18 and TRBJ1-4, with TRBD1 matching over 7 bases. The CDR3 totals 16 residues. The V gene end was trimmed by 3 bases and the J gene end by 1 base; junction bases not matched to a gene: 5. Germline CDR1 and CDR2: KGHSH and LQKENI. CDR3 in amino acids: CASSPQQGLTNEKLFF. CDR3 sequence (DNA): TGTGCCAGCTCACCTCAACAGGGGTTAACTAATGAAAAACTGTTTTTT.

The chain couples TRBV11-3 to TRBJ2-3; TRBD1 is a possible D gene (6 bases). Trimming took 1 base from V and 2 from J, leaving 7 bases between them. CDR1 is SGHNT, CDR2 YENEEA, per germline. The CDR3 is 14 amino acids. The CDR3 loop reads CASSLGGHTDTQYF. Here the CDR3 DNA reads TGTGCCAGCAGCTTAGGGGGGCACACAGATACGCAGTATTTT.

The gene calls are TRBV6-5 and TRBJ2-5, with a weak D call TRBD1 (5 bases). The CDR3 has 13 amino acids. V dropped 5 bases and J dropped 5 bases, with 12 bases sitting between them. Germline V lookup: CDR1 MNHEY, CDR2 SVGAGI. The CDR3 spells CASSPWGLETQYF. The CDR3 region has the DNA TGTGCCAGCAGTCCCTGGGGCCTGGAGACCCAGTACTTC.

The genes are TRBV10-3 and TRBJ2-1, with D possibly TRBD1 on 6 matching bases. Trimming pared 6 bases from V and 7 bases from J, leaving 16 bases between. Per germline, CDR1 ENHRY and CDR2 SYGVKD. This CDR3 spans 14 amino acids. CDR3 nucleotide sequence: TGTGCCATCAGGCGACAGGTAATGACTAATGAGCAGTTCTTC. This encodes CAIRRQVMTNEQFF.

J is TRBJ2-7 and V is TRBV29-1; the match to TRBD2 covers 13 bases. The junction had 6 bases not matched to a gene; V was cut back by 4 bases and J by 12 bases. Germline V CDR1 and CDR2: SQVTM, ANQGSEA. CDR3 length: 12 amino acids. CDR3 nucleotides: TGCAGCGTTGTCACTAGCGGGGGGGCATTGTACGTC. It encodes CSVVTSGGALYV.

This clone was picked up a small number of times. The chain has TRBV25-1 and TRBJ1-1; perhaps TRBD1 as D (5 bases). There are 14 residues in the CDR3. The germline gives CDR1 MGHDK, CDR2 SYGVNS. Between the trimmed V and J ends, which lost 4 bases and 4 bases, there was a span of 13 bases. Here the CDR3 DNA reads TGTGCCAGCAGTGGACGACAGCTAAGCACTGAAGCTTTCTTT. Protein: CASSGRQLSTEAFF. Supplemented by reference TRBV25-1 and TRBJ1-1, the full variable domain reads EADIYQTPRYLVIGTGKKITLECSQTMGHDKMYWYQQDPGMELHLIHYSYGVNSTEKGDLSSESTVSRIRTEHFPLTLESARPSHTSQYLCASSGRQLSTEAFFGQGTRLTVV.

This clone has only one observation. This chain joins TRBV14 and TRBJ2-7; no reliable D call. Germline V CDR1 and CDR2: SGHDN, FVKESK. Trimming removed 6 bases from V and 3 bases from J, with 6 bases in between. This CDR3 is 11 amino acids long. The DNA of the CDR3 is TGTGCCAGCAGTCGTCTCTACGAGCAGTACTTC. Translating it yields CASSRLYEQYF.

The chain joins TRBV27 to TRBJ1-6; TRBD1 might be the D (6 bases). This CDR3 region has 13 residues. The germline gives CDR1 MNHEY, CDR2 SMNVEV (reference sequence). Trimming removed 5 bases from V and 13 bases from J, with 15 bases in between. The CDR3 DNA is TGTGCCAGCAGTCCAAGGACAGTTCTTCCCCTCCACTTT. Encoded protein: CASSPRTVLPLHF.

The rearrangement uses TRBV5-4 and TRBJ2-7; 9 nucleotides align to TRBD2. The CDR3 is 16 amino acids. With 3 bases clipped from V and 4 bases from J, the junction kept 11 bases outside the gene matches. Germline V gene lookup returns CDR1 SGHNT and CDR2 YYREEE (reference sequence). DNA for the CDR3: TGTGCCAGCAGCTCAGGGGGGCTAGCGGGGCAGTACGAGCAGTACTTC. Translating it yields CASSSGGLAGQYEQYF.

This clone was found a few times. The chain is built from TRBV14 and TRBJ2-1; 10 bases are a match to TRBD1. V gave up 4 bases and J gave up 5 bases; unmatched junction bases: 5. Germline V CDR1 and CDR2: SGHDN, FVKESK. The length of the CDR3 is 15 residues. The CDR3 DNA follows: TGTGCCAGCAGCCTTCGACAGGGGGCAGACAATGAGCAGTTCTTC. Its protein product is CASSLRQGADNEQFF.

The chain joins TRBV7-6 to TRBJ2-1; perhaps TRBD2 as D (6 bases). V was cut by 6 bases and J by 4 bases, with 16 bases left in between. Germline CDR1 reads SGHVS; CDR2 reads FNYEAQ. There are 15 residues in the CDR3. The CDR3 sequence: CASSRTTSSYNEQFF. CDR3 nucleotide sequence: TGTGCCAGCAGTCGGACTACCTCTTCATACAATGAGCAGTTCTTC. The variable domain in full, with the rest retrieved from reference TRBV7-6 and TRBJ2-1, is GAGVSQSPRYKVTKRGQDVALRCDPISGHVSLYWYRQALGQGPEFLTYFNYEAQQDKSGLPNDRFSAERPEGSISTLTIQRTEQRDSAMYRCASSRTTSSYNEQFFGPGTRLTVL.

The V and J genes are TRBV2 and TRBJ1-5; D possibly corresponds to TRBD1 (5 bases). The CDR3 is 13 residues long. Germline CDR1 is SNHLY and CDR2 is FYNNEI. V was cut by 6 bases and J by 6 bases, with 12 bases left in between. CDR3 sequence reads: CASSRDLGQPQHF. CDR3 sequence (DNA): TGTGCCAGCAGCAGGGATTTGGGTCAGCCCCAGCATTTT.

The V gene is TRBV5-4, the J gene TRBJ1-3; D unclear. V was cut by 0 bases and J by 9 bases, with 7 bases left in between. The CDR3 is 12 amino acids. CDR1 SGHNT and CDR2 YYREEE come from the germline V gene (reference sequence). The CDR3 DNA reads as TGTGCCAGCAGCTTGGGTACGGGCACCATATATTTT. Amino acid sequence: CASSLGTGTIYF. The entire variable domain, with the rest obtained from reference TRBV5-4 and TRBJ1-3, is as follows: ETGVTQSPTHLIKTRGQQVTLRCSSQSGHNTVSWYQQALGQGPQFIFQYYREEENGRGNFPPRFSGLQFPNYSSELNVNALELDDSALYLCASSLGTGTIYFGEGSWLTVV.

This clone was counted only a few times. This sequence joins TRBV3-1 (or the pseudogene TRBV3-2) and TRBJ1-6; D is possibly TRBD1 (5 bases). CDR3 length equals 17 residues. V was trimmed by 0 bases and J by 8 bases, leaving 17 bases between them. The V gene's germline CDR1 is LGHDT and CDR2 YNNKEL (reference sequence). In nucleotides, the CDR3 is TGTGCCAGCAGCCAAGATTGGAGGGAAAGGGGCGATTCACCCCTCCACTTT. Amino acids: CASSQDWRERGDSPLHF.

The chain carries TRBV21-1 and TRBJ1-5; whether TRBD1, the table's D call, matches the DNA was not checked. TRBV21-1 has pseudogene status. The CDR3 spans 14 residues. The CDR3 protein is CASSKADRHQPQHF. The CDR3 DNA follows: TGTGCCAGCAGCAAAGCCGACAGACATCAGCCCCAGCATTTT.